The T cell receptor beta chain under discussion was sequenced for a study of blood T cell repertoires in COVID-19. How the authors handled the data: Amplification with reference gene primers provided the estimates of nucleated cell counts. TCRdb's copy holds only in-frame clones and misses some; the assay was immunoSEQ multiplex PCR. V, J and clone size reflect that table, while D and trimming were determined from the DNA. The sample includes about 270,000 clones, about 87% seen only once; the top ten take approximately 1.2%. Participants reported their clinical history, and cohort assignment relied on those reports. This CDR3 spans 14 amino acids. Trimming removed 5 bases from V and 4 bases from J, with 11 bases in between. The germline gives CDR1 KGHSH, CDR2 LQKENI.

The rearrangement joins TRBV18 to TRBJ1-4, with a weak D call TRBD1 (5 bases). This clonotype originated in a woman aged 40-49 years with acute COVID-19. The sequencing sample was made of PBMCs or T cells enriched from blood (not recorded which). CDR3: CASSSDSLNEKLFF. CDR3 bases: TGTGCCAGCTCATCCGACAGTCTTAATGAAAAACTGTTTTTT.